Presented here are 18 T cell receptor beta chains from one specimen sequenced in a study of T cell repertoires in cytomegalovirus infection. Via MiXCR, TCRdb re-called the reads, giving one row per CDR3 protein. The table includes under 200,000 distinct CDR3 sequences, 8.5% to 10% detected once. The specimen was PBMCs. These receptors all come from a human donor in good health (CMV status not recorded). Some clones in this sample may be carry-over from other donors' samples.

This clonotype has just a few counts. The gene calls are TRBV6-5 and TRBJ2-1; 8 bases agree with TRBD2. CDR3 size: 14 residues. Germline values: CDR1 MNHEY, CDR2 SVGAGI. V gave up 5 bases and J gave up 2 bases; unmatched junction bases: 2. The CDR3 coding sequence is TGTGCCAGCAGTCTGCGGGGGGCCTACAATGAGCAGTTCTTC. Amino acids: CASSLRGAYNEQFF.

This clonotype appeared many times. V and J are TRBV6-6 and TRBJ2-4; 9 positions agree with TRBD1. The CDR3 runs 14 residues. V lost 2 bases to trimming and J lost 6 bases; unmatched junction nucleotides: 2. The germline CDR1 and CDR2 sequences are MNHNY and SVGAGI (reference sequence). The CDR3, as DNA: TGTGCCAGCAGTTACGGACAGGGGAGAAACATTCAGTACTTC. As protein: CASSYGQGRNIQYF.

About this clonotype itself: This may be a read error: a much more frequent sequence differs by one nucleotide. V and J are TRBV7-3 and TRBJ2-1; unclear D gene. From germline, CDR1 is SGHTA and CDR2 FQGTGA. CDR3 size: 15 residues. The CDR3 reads CAISLYLQPPNEQFF. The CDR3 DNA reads TGTGCCATCAGCTTGTACCTACAGCCCCCCAATGAGCAGTTCTTC.

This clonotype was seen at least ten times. Here the CDR3 reads CASSFQGLAGSDEQFF. CDR3 bases: TGTGCCAGCAGCTTTCAAGGACTAGCGGGATCTGATGAGCAGTTCTTC. The chain uses TRBV7-8 and TRBJ2-1; 12 bases are shared with TRBD2. Looked up from germline, CDR1 is SGHVS and CDR2 is FQNEAQ. The CDR3 covers 16 residues. The J segment lost 8 bases and the V segment lost 3 bases, leaving 8 bases of the junction unmatched.

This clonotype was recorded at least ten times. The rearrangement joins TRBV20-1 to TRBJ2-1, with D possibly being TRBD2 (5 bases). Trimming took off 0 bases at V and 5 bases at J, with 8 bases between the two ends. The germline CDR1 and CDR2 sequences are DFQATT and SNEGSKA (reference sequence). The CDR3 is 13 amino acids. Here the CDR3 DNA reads TGCAGTGCTAGAGATCGGGGAAACAATGAGCAGTTCTTC. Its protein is CSARDRGNNEQFF.

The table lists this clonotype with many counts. CDR3: CASSRDGSYNEQFF. For the CDR3, the DNA is TGTGCCAGCAGCCGGGACGGATCCTACAATGAGCAGTTCTTC. The chain links TRBV3-1 to TRBJ2-1; D might be TRBD1 or TRBD2, each matching 5 bases. Germline CDR1 is LGHDT and CDR2 is YNNKEL (reference sequence). The CDR3 spans 14 residues. Trimming removed 4 bases at V and 1 base at J, with 8 bases between.

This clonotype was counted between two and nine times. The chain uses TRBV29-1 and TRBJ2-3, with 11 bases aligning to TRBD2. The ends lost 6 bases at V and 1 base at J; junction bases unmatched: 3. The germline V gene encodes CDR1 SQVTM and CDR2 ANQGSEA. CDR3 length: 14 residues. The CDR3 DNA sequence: TGCAGCGTACAACTAGCGGGGGGCACAGATACGCAGTATTTT. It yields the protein CSVQLAGGTDTQYF.

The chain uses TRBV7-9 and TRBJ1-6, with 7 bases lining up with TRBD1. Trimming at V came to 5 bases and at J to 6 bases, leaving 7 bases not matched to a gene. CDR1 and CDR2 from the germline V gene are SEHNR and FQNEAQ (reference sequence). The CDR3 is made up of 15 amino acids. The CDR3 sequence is CASSPGTAPNSPLHF. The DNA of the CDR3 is TGTGCCAGCAGCCCCGGGACAGCCCCTAATTCACCCCTCCACTTT.

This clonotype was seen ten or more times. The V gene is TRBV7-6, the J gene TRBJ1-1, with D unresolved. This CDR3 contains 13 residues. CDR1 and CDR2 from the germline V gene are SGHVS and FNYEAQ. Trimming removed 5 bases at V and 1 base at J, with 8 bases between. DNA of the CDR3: TGTGCCAGCAGCCAAAATTCGAACACTGAAGCTTTCTTT. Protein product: CASSQNSNTEAFF.

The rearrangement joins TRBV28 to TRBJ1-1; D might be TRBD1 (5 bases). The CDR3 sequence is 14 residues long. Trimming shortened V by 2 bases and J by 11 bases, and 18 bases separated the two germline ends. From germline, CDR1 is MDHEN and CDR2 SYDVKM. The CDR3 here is CASSLGYGSWDAFF. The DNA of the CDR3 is TGTGCCAGCAGTTTAGGGTACGGGAGCTGGGACGCTTTCTTT.

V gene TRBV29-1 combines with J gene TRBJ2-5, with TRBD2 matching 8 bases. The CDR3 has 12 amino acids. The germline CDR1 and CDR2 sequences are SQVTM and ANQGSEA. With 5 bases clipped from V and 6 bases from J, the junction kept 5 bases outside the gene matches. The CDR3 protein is CSVRGLEQTQYF. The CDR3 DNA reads TGCAGCGTTAGGGGACTAGAACAGACCCAGTACTTC.

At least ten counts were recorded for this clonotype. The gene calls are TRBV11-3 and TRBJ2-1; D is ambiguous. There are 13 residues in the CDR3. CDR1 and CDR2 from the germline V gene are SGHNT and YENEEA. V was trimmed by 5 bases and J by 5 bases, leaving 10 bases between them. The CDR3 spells CASSPDGHNEQFF. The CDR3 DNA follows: TGTGCCAGCAGCCCGGACGGACACAATGAGCAGTTCTTC. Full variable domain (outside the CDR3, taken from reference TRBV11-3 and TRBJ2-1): EAGVVQSPRYKIIEKKQPVAFWCNPISGHNTLYWYLQNLGQGPELLIRYENEEAVDDSQLPKDRFSAERLKGVDSTLKIQPAELGDSAVYLCASSPDGHNEQFFGPGTRLTVL.

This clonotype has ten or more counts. CDR3 in amino acids: CASSFGTDTYGYTF. Here the CDR3 DNA reads TGTGCCAGCAGCTTCGGGACAGACACCTATGGCTACACCTTC. The rearrangement joins TRBV5-4 to TRBJ1-2, with 7 bases aligning to TRBD1. Germline V gene data show CDR1 as SGHNT and CDR2 as YYREEE (reference sequence). The ends lost 2 bases at V and 4 bases at J; junction bases unmatched: 5. The CDR3 loop spans 14 amino acids.

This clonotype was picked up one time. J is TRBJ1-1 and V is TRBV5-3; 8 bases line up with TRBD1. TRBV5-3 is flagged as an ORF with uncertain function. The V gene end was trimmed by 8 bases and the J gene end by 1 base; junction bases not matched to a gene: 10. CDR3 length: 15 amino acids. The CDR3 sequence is CASSAKTGENTEAFF. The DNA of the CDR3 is TGTGCCAGCAGCGCGAAGACAGGGGAGAACACTGAAGCTTTCTTT.

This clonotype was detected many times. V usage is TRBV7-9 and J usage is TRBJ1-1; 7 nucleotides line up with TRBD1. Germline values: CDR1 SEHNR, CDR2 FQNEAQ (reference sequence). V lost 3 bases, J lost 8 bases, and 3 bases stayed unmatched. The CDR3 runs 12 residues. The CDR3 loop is CASSLTGREAFF. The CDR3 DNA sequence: TGTGCCAGCAGCTTGACAGGGCGGGAAGCTTTCTTT.

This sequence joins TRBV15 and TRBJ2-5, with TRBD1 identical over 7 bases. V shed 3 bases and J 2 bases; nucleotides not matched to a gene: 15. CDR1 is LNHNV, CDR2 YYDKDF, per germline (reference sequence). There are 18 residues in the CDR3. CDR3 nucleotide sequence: TGTGCCACCAGCAGTAGACAGGGCCACCTTATTAGACAAGAGACCCAGTACTTC. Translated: CATSSRQGHLIRQETQYF.

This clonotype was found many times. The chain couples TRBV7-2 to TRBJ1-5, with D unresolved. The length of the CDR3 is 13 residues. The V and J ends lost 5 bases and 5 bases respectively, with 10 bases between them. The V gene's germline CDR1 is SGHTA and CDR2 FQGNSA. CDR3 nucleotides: TGTGCCAGCAGCATTCGGGGTGATCAGCCCCAGCATTTT. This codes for CASSIRGDQPQHF.

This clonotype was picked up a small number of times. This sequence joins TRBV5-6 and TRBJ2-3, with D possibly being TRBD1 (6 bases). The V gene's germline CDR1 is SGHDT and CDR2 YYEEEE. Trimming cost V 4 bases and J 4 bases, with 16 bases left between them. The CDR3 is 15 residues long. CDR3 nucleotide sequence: TGTGCCAGCAGCGGGACACACCGGTGGGCAGATACGCAGTATTTT. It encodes CASSGTHRWADTQYF.